These 11 T cell receptor beta chains were all obtained from the same sample, sequenced in a study of blood T cell repertoires in COVID-19. Using immunoSEQ multiplex PCR, the repertoire was profiled, and TCRdb retains in-frame clones only, with some absent. The table records 240,000 or so clones, more than 80% of them present only once. Sequencing used PBMCs or T cells enriched from blood (not recorded which). These receptors were taken from a man aged 50 to 60 who had been exposed to COVID-19.

V usage is TRBV12-3 or TRBV12-4 and J usage is TRBJ1-5; no definite D call. With 6 bases removed from V and 6 bases from J, the gap between germline ends came to 12 bases. This CDR3 comprises 13 residues. DNA for the CDR3: TGTGCCAGCAGCTCCCGTCGCGGTCAGCCCCAGCATTTT. The encoded protein is CASSSRRGQPQHF.

J is TRBJ1-2 and V is TRBV7-3, with 10 bases that match TRBD1. The CDR3 is made up of 14 amino acids. CDR1 and CDR2 (germline): SGHTA, FQGTGA. J gave up 6 bases and V 5 bases, and 6 bases lay outside the gene matches. CDR3 protein: CASSQSTGGDGYTF. CDR3 in DNA: TGTGCCAGCAGCCAGTCGACAGGGGGCGATGGCTACACCTTC.

This clone was seen a few times. The gene calls are TRBV7-9 and TRBJ1-2, with D perhaps matching TRBD1 (6 bases). CDR3 length equals 13 residues. The germline V gene encodes CDR1 SEHNR and CDR2 FQNEAQ (reference sequence). V lost 5 bases and J 8 bases, leaving 15 bases between the germline ends. CDR3 in DNA: TGTGCCAGCAGCCTTAACAGGGATGTAGGCTACACCTTC. Residues: CASSLNRDVGYTF.

The chain has TRBV2 and TRBJ1-6; D remains unclear. From germline, CDR1 is SNHLY and CDR2 FYNNEI. V was shortened by 7 bases and J by 6 bases, with 10 bases between the two germline ends. CDR3 length: 13 residues. CDR3 bases: TGTGCCAGCAACCGGGTTGGTAATTCACCCCTCCACTTT. Translated: CASNRVGNSPLHF.

The chain combines TRBV19 with TRBJ2-3; 7 nucleotides line up with TRBD2. This CDR3 contains 15 residues. V lost 4 bases and J lost 6; bases outside the gene matches: 10. CDR1 and CDR2 from the germline V gene are LNHDA and SQIVND (reference sequence). CDR3 sequence reads: CASSSPSGGADTQYF. For the CDR3, the DNA is TGTGCCAGTAGTAGCCCTTCGGGGGGTGCGGATACGCAGTATTTT.

The chain carries TRBV30 and TRBJ1-5, with D unclear. Deletions cut 0 bases from V and 6 bases from J, with 9 bases between. The CDR3 has 13 amino acids. In germline, CDR1 is GTSNPN, CDR2 SVGIG (reference sequence). CDR3 DNA: TGTGCCTGGAGTGTACTAAGTGGTCAGCCCCAGCATTTT. It yields the protein CAWSVLSGQPQHF.

The V gene is TRBV4-1, the J gene TRBJ2-1; TRBD1 matches 11 bases. Germline trimming cut 4 bases from V and 8 bases from J; bases unmatched to any gene: 7. CDR1 is MGHRA, CDR2 YSYEKL, per germline. This CDR3 is built from 15 residues. The CDR3 DNA follows: TGCGCCAGCAGCCTCCCGGGACAGGGGGGGCATGAGCAGTTCTTC. It encodes CASSLPGQGGHEQFF.

The chain uses TRBV28 and TRBJ1-2, with a weak D call TRBD1 (6 bases). With 3 bases removed from V and 8 bases from J, the gap between germline ends came to 10 bases. The length of the CDR3 is 12 residues. CDR1 is MDHEN, CDR2 SYDVKM, per germline. The CDR3 region has the DNA TGTGCCAGCAGTTTGCTGACAGGAGGCTACACCTTC. This sequence encodes CASSLLTGGYTF.

There are a few counts of this clone. The chain uses TRBV11-2 and TRBJ2-5; TRBD1 matches 9 bases. The junction had 10 bases not matched to a gene; V was cut back by 4 bases and J by 4 bases. This CDR3 spans 16 amino acids. Looked up from germline, CDR1 is SGHAT and CDR2 is FQNNGV. The chain's CDR3 is CASSSLGGQGAETQYF. CDR3 DNA: TGTGCCAGCAGCTCCCTGGGGGGACAGGGAGCAGAGACCCAGTACTTC.

V and J are TRBV10-3 and TRBJ1-1; 11 nucleotides agree with TRBD1. The J segment lost 3 bases and the V segment lost 6 bases, leaving 6 bases of the junction unmatched. The CDR3 length is 15 residues. Germline CDR1 reads ENHRY; CDR2 reads SYGVKD. CDR3 loop: CAISRTGGLDTEAFF. The CDR3, as DNA: TGTGCCATCAGCAGGACAGGGGGCTTGGACACTGAAGCTTTCTTT.

V gene TRBV6-6 combines with J gene TRBJ2-7; 9 bases match TRBD2. The junction had 2 bases not matched to a gene; V was cut back by 3 bases and J by 2 bases. The CDR3 is made up of 14 amino acids. Germline CDR1 and CDR2: MNHNY and SVGAGI (reference sequence). The chain's CDR3 is CASSYGGRAYEQYV. The CDR3 nucleotides read TGTGCCAGCAGTTATGGCGGGAGGGCCTACGAGCAGTACGTC.